This passage covers 9 T cell receptor beta chains from one sample sequenced in a study of blood T cell repertoires in COVID-19. Generated by immunoSEQ multiplex PCR, the TCRdb table keeps only in-frame clones and is missing some. The sample contains approximately 69,000 clones, roughly four fifths of which appear only once. What was sequenced was peripheral blood. These receptors came from a man over 45 with COVID-19, enrolled during active disease.

The chain has TRBV19 and TRBJ2-2, with D perhaps TRBD1 (5 bases). Germline values: CDR1 LNHDA, CDR2 SQIVND (reference sequence). The ends were cut back, 5 bases at V and 7 bases at J, with 14 bases in the middle. This CDR3 has 14 residues. Written as DNA, the CDR3 is TGTGCCAGTAGTTTTCAGGGATCCGGCGGGGAGCTGTTTTTT. This sequence encodes CASSFQGSGGELFF. The whole variable domain, filled in from reference TRBV19 and TRBJ2-2, reads DGGITQSPKYLFRKEGQNVTLSCEQNLNHDAMYWYRQDPGQGLRLIYYSQIVNDFQKGDIAEGYSVSREKKESFPLTVTSAQKNPTAFYLCASSFQGSGGELFFGEGSRLTVL.

The chain uses TRBV4-1 and TRBJ2-5; 11 nucleotides match TRBD2. The CDR3 has 16 residues. In germline, CDR1 is MGHRA, CDR2 YSYEKL. The V gene end was trimmed by 1 base and the J gene end by 4 bases; junction bases not matched to a gene: 5. Here the CDR3 reads CASSQGLTSGVETQYF. In DNA form, the CDR3 reads TGCGCCAGCAGCCAAGGTTTGACTAGCGGGGTAGAGACCCAGTACTTC.

This chain uses TRBV7-6 with TRBJ2-3; 10 nucleotides line up with TRBD2. This CDR3 region has 16 residues. Per germline, CDR1 SGHVS and CDR2 FNYEAQ. V shed 1 base, J shed 4 bases, and the junction held 5 bases outside the gene matches. CDR3 sequence: CASSLDPSGGPDTQYF. CDR3 DNA sequence: TGTGCCAGCAGCTTAGACCCTAGCGGGGGCCCAGATACGCAGTATTTT.

The V call is TRBV2, the J call TRBJ1-1; 9 bases are shared with TRBD1. The J segment lost 5 bases and the V segment lost 5 bases, leaving 9 bases of the junction unmatched. The CDR3 is made up of 15 amino acids. Germline V gene data show CDR1 as SNHLY and CDR2 as FYNNEI. The CDR3 nucleotides are TGTGCCAGCAGTCCACAGGGGGCGAGGGTAACTGAAGCTTTCTTT. Protein product: CASSPQGARVTEAFF.

V gene TRBV7-9 combines with J gene TRBJ2-7; 8 nucleotides agree with TRBD1. This CDR3 has 13 residues. Germline V gene data show CDR1 as SEHNR and CDR2 as FQNEAQ (reference sequence). V trimming: 8 bases; J trimming: 5 bases; junction bases outside the gene matches: 8. In DNA form, the CDR3 reads TGTGCCAGCGATTCGGACAGGGTTGACGAGCAGTACTTC. Amino acids: CASDSDRVDEQYF. The whole variable domain, remainder taken from reference TRBV7-9 and TRBJ2-7, is DTGVSQNPRHKITKRGQNVTFRCDPISEHNRLYWYRQTLGQGPEFLTYFQNEAQLEKSRLLSDRFSAERPKGSFSTLEIQRTEQGDSAMYLCASDSDRVDEQYFGPGTRLTVT.

The J gene is TRBJ2-1, the V gene TRBV11-3; TRBD2 is a possible D gene (6 bases). Between the trimmed V and J ends, which lost 4 bases and 9 bases, there was a span of 13 bases. Germline CDR1 is SGHNT and CDR2 is YENEEA. The CDR3 has 13 amino acids. The CDR3 DNA reads as TGTGCCAGCAGCTCCCAGGTGGGGGGTGAGCAGTTCTTC. Protein: CASSSQVGGEQFF.

The chain carries TRBV19 and TRBJ2-3, with 9 bases lining up with TRBD2. This CDR3 has 15 residues. Germline V gives CDR1 LNHDA, CDR2 SQIVND (reference sequence). V was clipped by 6 bases and J by 8 bases; unmatched bases: 12. The CDR3 is CASRPGTSPTATQYF. The CDR3 DNA sequence: TGTGCCAGTAGACCAGGGACTAGCCCGACGGCTACGCAGTATTTT.

The chain uses TRBV25-1 and TRBJ1-2; D is possibly TRBD1 (5 bases). The V and J ends lost 3 bases and 8 bases respectively, with 16 bases between them. The CDR3 length is 14 residues. The germline CDR1 and CDR2 sequences are MGHDK and SYGVNS. The chain's CDR3 is CASSDGGSYGGYTF. The DNA for the CDR3 is TGTGCCAGCAGTGACGGGGGGAGCTATGGAGGCTACACCTTC.

The rearrangement joins TRBV6-4 to TRBJ1-4; D may be TRBD1 (6 bases). The V end was cut by 6 bases, the J end by 7 bases, with 12 bases between. CDR3 length: 13 amino acids. Germline V CDR1 and CDR2: MRHNA, SNTAGT. For the CDR3, the DNA is TGTGCCAGCAGCCAGGACAGAAGTGAAAAACTGTTTTTT. Amino acid sequence: CASSQDRSEKLFF.